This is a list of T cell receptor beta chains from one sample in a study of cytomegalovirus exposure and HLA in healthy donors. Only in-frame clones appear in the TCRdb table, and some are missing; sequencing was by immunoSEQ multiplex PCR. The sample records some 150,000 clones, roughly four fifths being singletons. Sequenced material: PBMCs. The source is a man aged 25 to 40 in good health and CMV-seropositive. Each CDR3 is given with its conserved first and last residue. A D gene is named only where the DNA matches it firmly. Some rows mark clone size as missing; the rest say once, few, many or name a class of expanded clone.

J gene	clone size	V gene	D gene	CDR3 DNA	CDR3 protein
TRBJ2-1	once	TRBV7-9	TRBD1	TGTGCCAGCAGCAACACCGGGACAGGGACCTACAATGAGCAGTTCTTC	CASSNTGTGTYNEQFF
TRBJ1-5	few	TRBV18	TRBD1	TGTGCCAGCTCAAGAGCCGGGACAGCCAATCAGCCCCAGCATTTT	CASSRAGTANQPQHF
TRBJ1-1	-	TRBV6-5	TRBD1	TGTGCCAGCAGCCTGAGGGGGCGCGACACTGAAGCTTTCTTT	CASSLRGRDTEAFF
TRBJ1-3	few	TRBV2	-	TGTGCCAGCAGTGGACGACAGGGAAACACCATATATTTT	CASSGRQGNTIYF
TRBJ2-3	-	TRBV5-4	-	TGTGCCAGCATTCTGGGTGGGACTTCCGATACGCAGTATTTT	CASILGGTSDTQYF
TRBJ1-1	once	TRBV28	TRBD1	TGTGCCAGCAGAAATTCAGGGGGGATCACTGAAGCTTTCTTT	CASRNSGGITEAFF
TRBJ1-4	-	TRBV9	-	TGTGCCAGCAGCGTAGCCCCGACAGGCCTTAATGAAAAACTGTTTTTT	CASSVAPTGLNEKLFF
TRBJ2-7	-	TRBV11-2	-	TGTGCCAGCAGCCTTATGGGGCTGGCAGGGACCTACGAGCAGTACTTC	CASSLMGLAGTYEQYF
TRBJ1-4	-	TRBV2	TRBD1	TGTGCCAGCACCGCACAGGGGCGGGATGAAAAACTGTTTTTT	CASTAQGRDEKLFF
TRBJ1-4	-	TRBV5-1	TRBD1	TGCGCCAGCAGCTACGACAGGGTGGCTGAAAAACTGTTTTTT	CASSYDRVAEKLFF
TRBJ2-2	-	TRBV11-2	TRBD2	TGTGCCAGCAGCCCGCTAGCGGGAGTAAGGACCGGGGAGCTGTTTTTT	CASSPLAGVRTGELFF
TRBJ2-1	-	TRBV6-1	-	TGTGCCAGCAAAGAGGACAGCGTAAAGCAGTTCTTC	CASKEDSVKQFF
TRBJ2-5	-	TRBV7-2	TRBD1	TGTGCCAGCAGCCCCCGACAGGGGAACCAAGAGACCCAGTACTTC	CASSPRQGNQETQYF
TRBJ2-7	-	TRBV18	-	TGTGCCAGCTCACCACCTTCGGTACCCTACGAGCAGTACTTC	CASSPPSVPYEQYF
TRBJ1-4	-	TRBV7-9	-	TGTGCCAGCAGCTTAGGCAGGGTAGGGGATGAAAAACTGTTTTTT	CASSLGRVGDEKLFF
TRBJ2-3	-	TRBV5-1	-	TGCGCCAGCAGCGCAGACAGGAGCAGCACAGATACGCAGTATTTT	CASSADRSSTDTQYF
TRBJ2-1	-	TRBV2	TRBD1	TGTGCCAGCACCCGCACAGGGGGTGATTACTACAATGAGCAGTTCTTC	CASTRTGGDYYNEQFF
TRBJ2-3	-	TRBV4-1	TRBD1	TGCGCCAGCAGTCAACCAATACAGGGGAGTACAGATACGCAGTATTTT	CASSQPIQGSTDTQYF
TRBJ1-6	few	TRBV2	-	TGTGCCAGCACATTGAATTCACCCCTCCACTTT	CASTLNSPLHF
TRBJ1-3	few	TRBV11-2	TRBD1	TGTGCCAGCAGCTCTGGGGACAGCCTTATCTCTGGAAACACCATATATTTT	CASSSGDSLISGNTIYF
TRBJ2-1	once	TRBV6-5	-	TGTGCCAGCAGTTACTCTACAAACGAGCAGTTCTTC	CASSYSTNEQFF
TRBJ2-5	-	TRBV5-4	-	TGTGCCAGCAGCTTTCGAGGCCGAGGGGAGACCCAGTACTTC	CASSFRGRGETQYF
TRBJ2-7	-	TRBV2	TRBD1	TGTGCCAGCAGCCCCGGGACAGGGGGCCACGAGCAGTACTTC	CASSPGTGGHEQYF
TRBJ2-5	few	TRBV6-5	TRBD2	TGTGCCAGCAGTTACTCGACTAGCGGCCCCCAAGAGACCCAGTACTTC	CASSYSTSGPQETQYF
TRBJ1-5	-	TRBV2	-	TGTGCCAGCAGTGAAGCTACAGCTGGTCAGCCCCAGCATTTT	CASSEATAGQPQHF
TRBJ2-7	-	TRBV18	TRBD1	TGTGCCAGCTCACCCGGGACAGGGCTCCACGAGCAGTACTTC	CASSPGTGLHEQYF
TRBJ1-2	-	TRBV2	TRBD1	TGTGCCAGCAGTGATACAGGGGGCGCGAACTATGGCTACACCTTC	CASSDTGGANYGYTF
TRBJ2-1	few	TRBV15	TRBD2	TGTGCCACCAGCAGAGATCGACTAGCTCTAAACAATGAGCAGTTCTTC	CATSRDRLALNNEQFF
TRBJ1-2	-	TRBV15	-	TGTGCCACCAGCAGAGACTCAGCCGGGACTTCCCGAAACTATGGCTACACCTTC	CATSRDSAGTSRNYGYTF
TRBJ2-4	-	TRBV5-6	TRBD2	TGTGCCAGCAGCTTGTTTGTTGGCGGGGGGGCCGTCGAAAACATTCAGTACTTC	CASSLFVGGGAVENIQYF
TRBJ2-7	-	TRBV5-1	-	TGCGCCAGCAGACGCCCAGGGGTACAGTCCTACGAGCAGTACTTC	CASRRPGVQSYEQYF
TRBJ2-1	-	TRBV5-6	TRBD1	TGTGCCAGCAGCGCCGGGACAGGGGGGTCCGGTGAGCAGTTCTTC	CASSAGTGGSGEQFF
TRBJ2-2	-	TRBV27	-	TGTGCCAGCAGCCAACAGGGATACACCGGGGAGCTGTTTTTT	CASSQQGYTGELFF
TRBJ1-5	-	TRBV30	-	TGTGCCTGGAGTGCCTTGACAGCGAATCAGCCCCAGCATTTT	CAWSALTANQPQHF
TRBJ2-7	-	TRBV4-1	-	TGCGCCAGCAGCCAAGAAACGGCACGGGGCGAGCAGTACTTC	CASSQETARGEQYF
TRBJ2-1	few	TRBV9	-	TGTGCCAGCAGCGGAGGCGGGGAACCTTCCTACAATGAGCAGTTCTTC	CASSGGGEPSYNEQFF
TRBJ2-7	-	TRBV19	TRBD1	TGTGCCAGTACCTCCGGGACAGGGGGCCTCAACTACGAGCAGTACTTC	CASTSGTGGLNYEQYF
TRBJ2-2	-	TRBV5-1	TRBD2	TGCGCCAGCAGCTTCGAGCGGGGGGCACTGAACACCGGGGAGCTGTTTTTT	CASSFERGALNTGELFF
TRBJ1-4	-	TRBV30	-	TGTGCCTGGAGGGACTGGGGGGGTCAGAGATTT	CAWRDWGGQRF
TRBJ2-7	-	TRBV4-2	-	TGTGCCAGCAGCCAGGCACTAGCCCCCAGCTCCTACGAGCAGTACTTC	CASSQALAPSSYEQYF
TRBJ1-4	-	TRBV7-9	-	TGTGCCGTTACAGCAACTAATGAAAAACTGTTTTTT	CAVTATNEKLFF
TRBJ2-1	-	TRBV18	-	TGTGCCAGCTCCCCGACTTATCCCTACAATGAGCAGTTCTTC	CASSPTYPYNEQFF
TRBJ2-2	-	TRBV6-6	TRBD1	TGTGCCAGCAGTTGGGACAGGGTCGGCACCGGGGAGCTGTTTTTT	CASSWDRVGTGELFF
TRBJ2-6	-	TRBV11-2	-	TGTGCCAGCAGCTCCCTAAAAAGGACTTCTGGGGCCAACGTCCTGACTTTC	CASSSLKRTSGANVLTF
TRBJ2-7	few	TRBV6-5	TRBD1	TGTGCCAGCAGCTCCGGACAGGGGCTATTAGAGCAGTACTTC	CASSSGQGLLEQYF
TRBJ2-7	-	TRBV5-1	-	TGCGCCAGCAGACAGGGTTTAGCCGAGCAGTACTTC	CASRQGLAEQYF
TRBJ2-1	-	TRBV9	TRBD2	TGTGCCAGCAGCAAACTAGCGGGAGGATTCCCATACAATGAGCAGTTCTTC	CASSKLAGGFPYNEQFF
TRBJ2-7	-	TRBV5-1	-	TGCGCCAGCAGCTTAGGAGACCAGGGCTACGAGCAGTACTTC	CASSLGDQGYEQYF
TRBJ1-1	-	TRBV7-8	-	TGTGCCAGCAGTGAGGGGGAGACTGAAGCTTTCTTT	CASSEGETEAFF
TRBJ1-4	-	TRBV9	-	TGTGCCAGCGGCGTAGGGAGGGTCTCTAATGAAAAACTGTTTTTT	CASGVGRVSNEKLFF
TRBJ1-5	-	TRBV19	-	TGTGCCAGTAGCGACCAGGATAGCAATCAGCCCCAGCATTTT	CASSDQDSNQPQHF
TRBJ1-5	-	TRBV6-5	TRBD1	TGTGCCAGCAGATTAGGGACAGTGGCGAATCAGCCCCAGCATTTT	CASRLGTVANQPQHF
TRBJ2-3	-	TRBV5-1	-	TGCGCCAGCAGCCGGGACACTCCTAGCACAGATACGCAGTATTTT	CASSRDTPSTDTQYF
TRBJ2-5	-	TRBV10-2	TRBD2	TGCGCCAGCTCCCCGGGGTCAGCGGGGGGGTACCAAGAGACCCAGTACTTC	CASSPGSAGGYQETQYF